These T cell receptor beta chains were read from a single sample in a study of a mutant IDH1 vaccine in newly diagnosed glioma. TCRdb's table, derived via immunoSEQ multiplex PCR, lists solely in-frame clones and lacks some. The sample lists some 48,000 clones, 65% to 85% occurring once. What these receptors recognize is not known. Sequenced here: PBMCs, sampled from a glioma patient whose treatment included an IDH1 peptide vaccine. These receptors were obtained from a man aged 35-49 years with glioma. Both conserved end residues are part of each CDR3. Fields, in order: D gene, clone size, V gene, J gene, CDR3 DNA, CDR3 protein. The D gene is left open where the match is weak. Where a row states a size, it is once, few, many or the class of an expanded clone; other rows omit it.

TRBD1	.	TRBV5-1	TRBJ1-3	TGCGCCAGCAGCCTCGGACAGGGCCACTCTGGAAACACCATATATTTT	CASSLGQGHSGNTIYF
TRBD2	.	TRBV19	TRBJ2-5	TGTGCCAGTAGTATCCTAGCGGGTGGGGAGACCCAGTACTTC	CASSILAGGETQYF
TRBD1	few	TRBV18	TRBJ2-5	TGTGCCAGCTCACTGGGGACAGGGGAAAAGACCCAGTACTTC	CASSLGTGEKTQYF
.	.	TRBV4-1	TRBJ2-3	TGCGCCAGCAGCCAAGATAGGGGACTCATTAGCACAGATACGCAGTATTTT	CASSQDRGLISTDTQYF
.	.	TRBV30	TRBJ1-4	TGTGCCTGGAGTGTATCAGGAGATGGAAAACTGTTTTTT	CAWSVSGDGKLFF
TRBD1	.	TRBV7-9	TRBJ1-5	TGTGCCAGCAGCCTCGGACAGGGAGGACAGCCCCAGCATTTT	CASSLGQGGQPQHF
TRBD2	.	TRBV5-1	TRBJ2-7	TGCGCCAGCAGCCCGCGAGGGCGGGGGGGCCCAGCCTACGAGCAGTACTTC	CASSPRGRGGPAYEQYF
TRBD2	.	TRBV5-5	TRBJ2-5	TGTGCCAGCAGCTTGAGAGTCGAGCGGGGGGTACAAGAGACCCAGTACTTC	CASSLRVERGVQETQYF
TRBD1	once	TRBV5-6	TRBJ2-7	TGTGCCAGCAATACCCCGGGACAGGGCTACGAGCAGTACTTC	CASNTPGQGYEQYF
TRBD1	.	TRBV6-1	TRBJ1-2	TGTGCCAGCGTCCCGTCGGACAGGGCATCTTCTGGCTACACCTTC	CASVPSDRASSGYTF
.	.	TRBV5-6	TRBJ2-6	TGTGCCAGCAGCGGGTGGATCTCTGGGGCCAACGTCCTGACTTTC	CASSGWISGANVLTF
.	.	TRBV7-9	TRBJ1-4	TGTGCCAGCAGCCCGTCGGGTGGCGAAAAACTGTTTTTT	CASSPSGGEKLFF
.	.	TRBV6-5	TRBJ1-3	TGTGCCAGCAGTTACTCCTGGCAGGAGGCTGGAAACACCATATATTTT	CASSYSWQEAGNTIYF
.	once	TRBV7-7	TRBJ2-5	TGTGCTAGCAGCCTACGTACCGGAGGGGGGGAGACCCAGTACTTC	CASSLRTGGGETQYF
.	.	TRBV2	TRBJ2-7	TGTGCCAGCAGTCGAATGGACAGCTACGAGCAGTACTTC	CASSRMDSYEQYF
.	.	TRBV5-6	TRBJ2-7	TGTGCCAGCACCTACAGCGGAAGGAGGTACGAGCAGTACTTC	CASTYSGRRYEQYF
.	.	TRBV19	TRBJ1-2	TGTGCCAGTAGTCGGGGGACGACCACCCTAAACTATGGCTACACCTTC	CASSRGTTTLNYGYTF
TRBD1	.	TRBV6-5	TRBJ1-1	TGTGCCAGCAGTTGGGACAGTTGGAACACTGAAGCTTTCTTT	CASSWDSWNTEAFF
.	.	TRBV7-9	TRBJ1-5	TGTGCCAGCAGCTTAGGCAATCAGCCCCAGCATTTT	CASSLGNQPQHF
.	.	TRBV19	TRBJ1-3	TGTGCCAGTACGGAAAGGGCGGACACCATATATTTT	CASTERADTIYF
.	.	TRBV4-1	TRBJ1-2	TGCGCCAGCAGCCAAGGTCCGGGGATAAGCCTTGGCTACACCTTC	CASSQGPGISLGYTF
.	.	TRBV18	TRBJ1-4	TGTGCCAGCTCACTACAGGTTAATGAAAAACTGTTTTTT	CASSLQVNEKLFF
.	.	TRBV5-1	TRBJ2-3	TGCGCCAGCAGCTTGGCTGGCAGGGGAGTGGATACGCAGTATTTT	CASSLAGRGVDTQYF
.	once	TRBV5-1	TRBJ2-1	TGCGCCAGCAGTAGTTTAGGGTGGGATGAGCAGTTCTTC	CASSSLGWDEQFF
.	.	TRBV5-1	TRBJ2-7	TGCGCCAGCAGCTTGGGTCAGTACTACGAGCAGTACTTC	CASSLGQYYEQYF
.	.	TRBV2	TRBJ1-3	TGTGCCAGCAGGGAGAGAGACCGTATCTCTGGAAACACCATATATTTT	CASRERDRISGNTIYF
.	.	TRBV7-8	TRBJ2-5	TGTGCCAGCAGCTCCGAGGCGGGACTTGGGGGGGAGACCCAGTACTTC	CASSSEAGLGGETQYF
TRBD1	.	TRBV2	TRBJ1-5	TGTGCCAGCAGACTAACAGGGGGCGGGCAGCCCCAGCATTTT	CASRLTGGGQPQHF
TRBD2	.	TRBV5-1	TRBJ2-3	TGCGCCAGCAGCTTGGCGGGGCCAGGGAGGGCAGATACGCAGTATTTT	CASSLAGPGRADTQYF
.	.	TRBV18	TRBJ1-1	TGTGCCAGCTCACCGGTACCCGACTCTGAAGCTTTCTTT	CASSPVPDSEAFF
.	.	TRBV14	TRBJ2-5	TGTGCCAGCAGCCCGTGGGGCTTACTGGGGGAGACCCAGTACTTC	CASSPWGLLGETQYF
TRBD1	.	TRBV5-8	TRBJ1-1	TGTGCCAGCAGCTATGAGGGACAGGGTTGGAACACTGAAGCTTTCTTT	CASSYEGQGWNTEAFF
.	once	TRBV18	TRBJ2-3	TGTGCCAGCTCAAGGGACAGCACAGATACGCAGTATTTT	CASSRDSTDTQYF
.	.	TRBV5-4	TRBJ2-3	TGTGCCAGCAGCCCGTCAGGAGATACGCAGTATTTT	CASSPSGDTQYF
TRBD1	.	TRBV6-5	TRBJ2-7	TGTGCCAGCAGTTACGGGCAGGGGGCGAGCGAGCAGTACTTC	CASSYGQGASEQYF
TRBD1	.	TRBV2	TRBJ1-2	TGTGCCAAGACAGGGGGCAGGAACTATGGCTACACCTTC	CAKTGGRNYGYTF
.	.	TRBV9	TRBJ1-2	TGTGCCAGCAGCGTGGGGGGACCCCCTTCTGGCGGCTACACCTTC	CASSVGGPPSGGYTF
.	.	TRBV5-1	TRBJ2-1	TGCGCCAGCAGCTGGGGACCAAACAATGAGCAGTTCTTC	CASSWGPNNEQFF
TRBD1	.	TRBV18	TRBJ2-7	TGTGCCAGCTCACCCGGCCCAGGGGGCTCCTACGAGCAGTACTTC	CASSPGPGGSYEQYF
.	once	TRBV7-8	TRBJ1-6	TGTGCCAGCAGCTTATCCGGGAGCTCCTATAATTCACCCCTCCACTTT	CASSLSGSSYNSPLHF
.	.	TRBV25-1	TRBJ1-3	TGTGCCAGCAGTGAGAGGAGCCAGAGAAACACCATATATTTT	CASSERSQRNTIYF